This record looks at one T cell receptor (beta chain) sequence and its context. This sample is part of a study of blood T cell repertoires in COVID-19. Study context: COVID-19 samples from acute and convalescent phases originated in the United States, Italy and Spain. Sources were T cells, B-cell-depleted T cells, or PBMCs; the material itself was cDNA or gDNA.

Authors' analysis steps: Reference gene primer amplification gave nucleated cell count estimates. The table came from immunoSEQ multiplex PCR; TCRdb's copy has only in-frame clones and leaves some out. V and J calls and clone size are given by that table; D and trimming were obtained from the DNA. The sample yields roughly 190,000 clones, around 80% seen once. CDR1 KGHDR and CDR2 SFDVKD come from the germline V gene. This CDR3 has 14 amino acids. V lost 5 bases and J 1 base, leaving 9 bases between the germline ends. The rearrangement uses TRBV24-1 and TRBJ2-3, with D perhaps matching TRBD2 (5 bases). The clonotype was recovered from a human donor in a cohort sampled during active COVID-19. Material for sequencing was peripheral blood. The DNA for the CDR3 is TGTGCCACCAGTGTGAGCGGTGGCACAGATACGCAGTATTTT. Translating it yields CATSVSGGTDTQYF.